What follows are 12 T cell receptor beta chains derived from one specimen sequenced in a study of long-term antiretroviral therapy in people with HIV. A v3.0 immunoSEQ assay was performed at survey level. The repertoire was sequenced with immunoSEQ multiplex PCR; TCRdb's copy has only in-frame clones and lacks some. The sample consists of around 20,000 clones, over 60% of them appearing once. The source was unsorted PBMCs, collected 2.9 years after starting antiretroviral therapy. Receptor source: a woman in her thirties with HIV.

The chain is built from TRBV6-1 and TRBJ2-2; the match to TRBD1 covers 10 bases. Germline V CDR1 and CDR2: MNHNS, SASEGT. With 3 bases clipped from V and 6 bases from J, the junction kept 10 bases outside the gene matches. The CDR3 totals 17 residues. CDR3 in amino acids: CASSEPGQGFYAGELFF. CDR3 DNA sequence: TGTGCCAGCAGTGAGCCGGGACAGGGGTTTTATGCCGGGGAGCTGTTTTTT.

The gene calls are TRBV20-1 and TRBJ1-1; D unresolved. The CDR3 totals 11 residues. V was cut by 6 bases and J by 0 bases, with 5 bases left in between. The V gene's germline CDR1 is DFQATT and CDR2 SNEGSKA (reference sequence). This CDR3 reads CSADLNTEAFF. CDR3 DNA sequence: TGCAGTGCAGATTTGAACACTGAAGCTTTCTTT.

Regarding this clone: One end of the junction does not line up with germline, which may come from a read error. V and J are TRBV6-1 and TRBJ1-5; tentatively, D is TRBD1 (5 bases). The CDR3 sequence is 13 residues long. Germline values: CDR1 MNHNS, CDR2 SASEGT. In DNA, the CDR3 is TGTGCTAGCAGCGAAGGGGCCCATCAGCCCCAGCATTTT. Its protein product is CASSEGAHQPQHF.

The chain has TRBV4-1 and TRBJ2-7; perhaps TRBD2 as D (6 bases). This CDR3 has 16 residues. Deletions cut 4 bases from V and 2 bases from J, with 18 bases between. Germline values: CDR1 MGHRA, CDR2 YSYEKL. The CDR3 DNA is TGCGCCAGCAGCCTCGGAGGAGGAGGGGAGGCCTACGAGCAGTACGTC. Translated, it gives CASSLGGGGEAYEQYV.

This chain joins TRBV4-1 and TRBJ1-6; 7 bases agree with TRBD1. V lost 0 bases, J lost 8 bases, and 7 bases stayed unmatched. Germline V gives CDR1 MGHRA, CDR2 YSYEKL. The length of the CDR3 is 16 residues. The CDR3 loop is CASSQDPGQSYSPLHF. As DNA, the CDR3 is TGCGCCAGCAGCCAAGACCCGGGACAGTCCTATTCACCCCTCCACTTT.

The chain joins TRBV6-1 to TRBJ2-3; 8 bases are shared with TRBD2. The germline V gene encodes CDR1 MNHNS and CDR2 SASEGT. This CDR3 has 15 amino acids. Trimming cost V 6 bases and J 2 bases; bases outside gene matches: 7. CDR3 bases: TGTGCCAGCAGCGGCCGTAGCGGGGCCACAGATACGCAGTATTTT. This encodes CASSGRSGATDTQYF.

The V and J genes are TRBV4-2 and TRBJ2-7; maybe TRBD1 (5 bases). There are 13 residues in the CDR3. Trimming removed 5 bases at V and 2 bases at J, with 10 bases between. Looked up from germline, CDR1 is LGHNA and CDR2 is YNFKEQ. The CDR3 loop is CASSEGQTYEQYF. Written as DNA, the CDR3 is TGTGCCAGCAGCGAAGGACAAACCTACGAGCAGTACTTC.

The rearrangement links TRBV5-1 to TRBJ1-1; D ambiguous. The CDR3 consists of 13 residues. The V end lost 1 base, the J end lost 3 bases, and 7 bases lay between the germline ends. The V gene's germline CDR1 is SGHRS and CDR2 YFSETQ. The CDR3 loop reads CASSLLGDTEAFF. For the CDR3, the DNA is TGCGCCAGCAGCTTGCTCGGGGACACTGAAGCTTTCTTT.

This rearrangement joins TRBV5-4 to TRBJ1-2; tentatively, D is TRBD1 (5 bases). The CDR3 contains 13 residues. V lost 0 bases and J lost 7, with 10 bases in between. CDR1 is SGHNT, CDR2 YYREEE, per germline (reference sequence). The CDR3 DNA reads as TGTGCCAGCAGCTTGGGCAGGGACGGTGGCTACACCTTC. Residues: CASSLGRDGGYTF.

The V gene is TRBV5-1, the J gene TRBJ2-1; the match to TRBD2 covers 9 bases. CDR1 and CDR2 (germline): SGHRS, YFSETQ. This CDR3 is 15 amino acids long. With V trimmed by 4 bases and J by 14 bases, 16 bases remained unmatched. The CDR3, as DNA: TGCGCCAGCAGCCGCAATAGCGGGGGACAACTCAGGGAGTTCTTC. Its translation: CASSRNSGGQLREFF. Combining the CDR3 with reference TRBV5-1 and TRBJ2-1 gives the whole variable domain KAGVTQTPRYLIKTRGQQVTLSCSPISGHRSVSWYQQTPGQGLQFLFEYFSETQRNKGNFPGRFSGRQFSNSRSEMNVSTLELGDSALYLCASSRNSGGQLREFFGPGTRLTVL.

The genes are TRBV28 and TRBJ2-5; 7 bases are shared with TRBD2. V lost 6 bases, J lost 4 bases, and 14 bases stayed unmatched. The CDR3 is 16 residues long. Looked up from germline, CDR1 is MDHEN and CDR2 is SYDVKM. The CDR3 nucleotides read TGTGCCAGCAGGTCCCCCGGGACTTCGGGGGGAGAGACCCAGTACTTC. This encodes CASRSPGTSGGETQYF.

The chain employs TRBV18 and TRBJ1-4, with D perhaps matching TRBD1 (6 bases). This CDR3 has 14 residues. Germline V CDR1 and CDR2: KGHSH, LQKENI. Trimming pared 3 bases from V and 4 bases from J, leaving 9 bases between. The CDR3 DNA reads TGTGCCAGCTCACCGGGCAGGGGTAATGAAAAACTGTTTTTT. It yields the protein CASSPGRGNEKLFF.